This entry concerns a single TCR beta chain. This study enrolled people aged roughly 18 to 100 from roughly 24 US geographic areas. Looked up from germline, CDR1 is LGHNA and CDR2 is YNFKEQ. The length of the CDR3 is 15 residues. V dropped 1 base and J dropped 1 base, with 10 bases sitting between them. This specimen belongs to a study of blood T cell repertoires in COVID-19. Study-wide context: The study drew acute and convalescent COVID-19 samples from the United States, Italy and Spain. T cells, B-cell-depleted T cells, or PBMCs provided the cDNA or gDNA that served as material.

How the authors handled the data: Nucleated cell counts were estimated from reference gene primer amplification. Generated by immunoSEQ multiplex PCR, the TCRdb table keeps only in-frame clones and is missing some. V, J and clone size are those of that table, while D and trimming were read from the DNA. The sample shows some 380,000 clones, about 89% of them seen only once. The TCR comes from a man aged 30 to 39 who had recovered from COVID-19. This chain connects TRBV4-2 to TRBJ1-2; a weak D match, TRBD1 (6 bases). The sequencing sample was made of PBMCs or T cells enriched from blood (not recorded which). The CDR3 DNA follows: TGTGCCAGCAGCCAAGCCCGGGACAATAACTATGGCTACACCTTC. Its translation is CASSQARDNNYGYTF.